Listed here are 32 T cell receptor beta chains from one sample, sequenced in a study of cytomegalovirus exposure and HLA in healthy donors. In the PCR, 60 Vbeta and 13 Jbeta primers were used. This table comes from immunoSEQ multiplex PCR, and its TCRdb copy is limited to in-frame clones, with some not included. The table includes roughly 110,000 clones, around three quarters detected once. The sequenced sample consisted of PBMCs. The receptor source for this set is a man aged 30 to 45 in good health and CMV-seronegative.

The rearrangement joins TRBV5-4 to TRBJ2-5; 12 nucleotides line up with TRBD2. V dropped 5 bases and J dropped 7; count of bases not matched to a gene: 9. CDR1 and CDR2 from the germline V gene are SGHNT and YYREEE (reference sequence). The CDR3 totals 15 residues. This CDR3 reads CASRNPSGGVGTQYF. The DNA of the CDR3 is TGTGCCAGCAGGAATCCTAGCGGGGGGGTTGGGACCCAGTACTTC. Full variable domain (missing parts from reference TRBV5-4 and TRBJ2-5): ETGVTQSPTHLIKTRGQQVTLRCSSQSGHNTVSWYQQALGQGPQFIFQYYREEENGRGNFPPRFSGLQFPNYSSELNVNALELDDSALYLCASRNPSGGVGTQYFGPGTRLLVL.

The gene calls are TRBV10-3 and TRBJ2-5; 16 bases are shared with TRBD2. The V and J ends lost 8 bases and 3 bases, in that order; junction bases with no gene match: 0. Germline loops: CDR1 ENHRY, CDR2 SYGVKD. CDR3 length: 14 amino acids. The CDR3 loop is CAIGTSGGEETQYF. For the CDR3, the DNA is TGTGCCATCGGGACTAGCGGGGGGGAAGAGACCCAGTACTTC.

The V gene is TRBV5-5, the J gene TRBJ1-3; D not resolved. Trimming shortened V by 4 bases and J by 2 bases, and 10 bases separated the two germline ends. CDR3 length: 14 amino acids. Germline-derived CDR1 and CDR2 are SGHKS and YYEKEE (reference sequence). The chain's CDR3 is CASSTGKAGNTIYF. The CDR3 nucleotides read TGTGCCAGCAGCACCGGGAAAGCTGGAAACACCATATATTTT.

The genes are TRBV4-2 and TRBJ2-7; D is perhaps TRBD2 (7 bases). This CDR3 has 17 residues. Germline values: CDR1 LGHNA, CDR2 YNFKEQ. Trimming cost V 1 base and J 5 bases, with 21 bases left between them. CDR3 amino acids: CASSQVSLGGGSHEQYF. CDR3 bases: TGTGCCAGCAGCCAAGTGTCTCTAGGGGGGGGGTCCCACGAGCAGTACTTC.

The CDR3 DNA reads as TGTGCCAGCAGTGAAAGGGTCTCGGGGGATGAGCAGTTCTTC. This codes for CASSERVSGDEQFF. The genes are TRBV6-1 and TRBJ2-1; a possible D gene is TRBD2 (6 bases). The CDR3 consists of 14 residues. Trimming took 2 bases from V and 8 from J, leaving 13 bases between them. Germline V gives CDR1 MNHNS, CDR2 SASEGT.

The rearrangement joins TRBV2 to TRBJ2-1, with 7 nucleotides matching TRBD2. Germline CDR1 reads SNHLY; CDR2 reads FYNNEI. The CDR3 is 15 amino acids. V lost 1 base to trimming and J lost 9 bases; unmatched junction nucleotides: 9. CDR3 amino acids: CASSEGVRAGSEQFF. The DNA for the CDR3 is TGTGCCAGCAGTGAAGGGGTTCGAGCGGGAAGTGAGCAGTTCTTC. Supplemented by reference TRBV2 and TRBJ2-1, the full variable domain reads EPEVTQTPSHQVTQMGQEVILRCVPISNHLYFYWYRQILGQKVEFLVSFYNNEISEKSEIFDDQFSVERPDGSNFTLKIRSTKLEDSAMYFCASSEGVRAGSEQFFGPGTRLTVL.

This clone was counted between two and nine times. The CDR3 loop reads CASSGYSTLNTEAFF. DNA for the CDR3: TGTGCCAGTAGTGGGTATAGCACTCTGAACACTGAAGCTTTCTTT. This sequence joins TRBV19 and TRBJ1-1; no firm D call. CDR3 length: 15 residues. V shed 5 bases and J shed 0 bases, with 13 bases lying between them. CDR1 and CDR2 (germline): LNHDA, SQIVND (reference sequence).

This clone has a single count. The chain recombines TRBV7-9 with TRBJ2-7, with a possible D match to TRBD2 (6 bases). The V gene's germline CDR1 is SEHNR and CDR2 FQNEAQ (reference sequence). Trimming removed 1 base from V and 2 bases from J, with 9 bases in between. CDR3 size: 14 residues. CDR3 in DNA: TGTGCCAGCAGCTTAGGTCCGGGGGCCTACGAGCAGTACTTC. Protein product: CASSLGPGAYEQYF.

As regards this clone: Different DNA sequences within this sample yield the same CDR3. The rearrangement links TRBV5-4 to TRBJ2-7; 8 nucleotides match TRBD2. V lost 2 bases, J lost 4 bases, and 5 bases stayed unmatched. The CDR3 has 14 residues. Germline values: CDR1 SGHNT, CDR2 YYREEE (reference sequence). CDR3 sequence: CASSLAGDGYEQYF. The CDR3 DNA reads as TGTGCCAGCAGCTTAGCGGGAGATGGGTACGAGCAGTACTTC.

The rearrangement links TRBV2 to TRBJ2-5, with D tentatively TRBD1 (6 bases). The germline V gene has CDR1 SNHLY and CDR2 FYNNEI. V was cut by 7 bases and J by 4 bases, with 10 bases left in between. This CDR3 region has 12 residues. As DNA, the CDR3 is TGTGCCAGCAAACAGGGCGGAGAGACCCAGTACTTC. Translating gives CASKQGGETQYF.

The chain carries TRBV2 and TRBJ2-7, with D possibly matching TRBD1 (5 bases). This CDR3 contains 14 residues. Germline V gene sequence: CDR1 SNHLY, CDR2 FYNNEI. V lost 7 bases, J lost 6 bases, and 19 bases lay in between. The CDR3 here is CASMGPEVWGEQYF. In nucleotides, the CDR3 is TGTGCCAGCATGGGGCCTGAGGTGTGGGGCGAGCAGTACTTC.

This sequence joins TRBV18 and TRBJ1-5; tentatively, D is TRBD1 (6 bases). Germline V gene data show CDR1 as KGHSH and CDR2 as LQKENI. V dropped 2 bases and J dropped 3 bases, with 11 bases sitting between them. CDR3 length equals 15 residues. CDR3 sequence: CASSPSQGYNQPQHF. CDR3 in DNA: TGTGCCAGCTCACCAAGCCAGGGGTACAATCAGCCCCAGCATTTT. Full variable domain (missing parts from reference TRBV18 and TRBJ1-5): NAGVMQNPRHLVRRRGQEARLRCSPMKGHSHVYWYRQLPEEGLKFMVYLQKENIIDESGMPKERFSAEFPKEGPSILRIQQVVRGDSAAYFCASSPSQGYNQPQHFGDGTRLSIL.

The chain combines TRBV9 with TRBJ1-3; D is possibly TRBD1 (5 bases). The germline V and J ends were trimmed by 1 base and 0 bases, with 14 bases remaining between them. Germline CDR1 and CDR2: SGDLS and YYNGEE. The CDR3 totals 17 residues. The CDR3 region has the DNA TGTGCCAGCAGCGTAAGGCAACAGGTAACCTCTGGAAACACCATATATTTT. Its translation is CASSVRQQVTSGNTIYF.

The chain's CDR3 is CASSPPANYGYTF. As DNA, the CDR3 is TGTGCCAGCTCACCGCCAGCTAACTATGGCTACACCTTC. The chain couples TRBV18 to TRBJ1-2; D uncertain. Between the trimmed V and J ends, which lost 3 bases and 0 bases, there was a span of 5 bases. Germline CDR1 KGHSH, CDR2 LQKENI. There are 13 residues in the CDR3.

The sample holds one count of this clone. The chain uses TRBV13 and TRBJ2-7; 7 bases line up with TRBD1. With 4 bases clipped from V and 4 bases from J, the junction kept 7 bases outside the gene matches. In germline, CDR1 is PRHDT, CDR2 FYEKMQ (reference sequence). The CDR3 length is 14 residues. The CDR3 reads CASSSTTGIYEQYF. The CDR3 DNA sequence: TGTGCCAGCAGCTCTACGACAGGGATATACGAGCAGTACTTC.

The chain has TRBV5-1 and TRBJ2-3, with 7 nucleotides matching TRBD2. This CDR3 has 15 residues. The germline V gene encodes CDR1 SGHRS and CDR2 YFSETQ. V lost 2 bases, J lost 2 bases, and 5 bases stayed unmatched. CDR3 amino acids: CASSLGGTTTDTQYF. DNA for the CDR3: TGCGCCAGCAGCTTAGGCGGGACTACCACAGATACGCAGTATTTT.

This rearrangement joins TRBV28 to TRBJ1-4; 11 nucleotides align to TRBD1. V lost 5 bases and J lost 5; bases outside the gene matches: 25. CDR1 is MDHEN and CDR2 is SYDVKM in the germline V gene. This CDR3 has 22 amino acids. The DNA of the CDR3 is TGTGCCAGCAGTCCGGGGGACAGGGGGGCGCGCCCCCCCGGATTATTCAATGAAAAACTGTTTTTT. This translates into CASSPGDRGARPPGLFNEKLFF.

The V call is TRBV6-5, the J call TRBJ2-2, with TRBD1 matching 10 bases. CDR1 and CDR2 (germline): MNHEY, SVGAGI. This CDR3 spans 14 amino acids. Trimming took 11 bases from V and 4 from J; bases not matched to a gene: 7. Here the CDR3 reads CAVSRDRGTGELFF. The CDR3 DNA reads TGTGCCGTTTCCCGGGACAGGGGCACCGGGGAGCTGTTTTTT.

The V gene is TRBV20-1, the J gene TRBJ1-1; D gene ambiguous. The CDR3 sequence is 11 residues long. CDR1 is DFQATT, CDR2 SNEGSKA, per germline (reference sequence). V shed 6 bases and J shed 1 base, with 6 bases lying between them. In DNA, the CDR3 is TGCAGTGCCTCAGGGAACACTGAAGCTTTCTTT. As protein: CSASGNTEAFF.

This clone was observed a single time. V usage is TRBV9 and J usage is TRBJ2-3; 8 positions match TRBD2. This CDR3 spans 16 amino acids. Unmatched junction bases numbered 8, after V lost 4 bases and J lost 1 base. The germline V gene has CDR1 SGDLS and CDR2 YYNGEE. The CDR3 DNA reads as TGTGCCAGCAGCACAGAAGCGGGAGTCGGCACAGATACGCAGTATTTT. Translation gives CASSTEAGVGTDTQYF.

The V call is TRBV2, the J call TRBJ2-6; D is ambiguous. Germline V gene lookup returns CDR1 SNHLY and CDR2 FYNNEI. The CDR3 consists of 15 residues. Trimming removed 7 bases at V and 0 bases at J, with 10 bases between. CDR3 residues: CASTNSVSGANVLTF. CDR3 coding DNA: TGTGCCAGCACTAACTCCGTCTCTGGGGCCAACGTCCTGACTTTC.

The CDR3 coding sequence is TGTGCCAGCAGTTTAGTTGGGACAGGGACGTGGAATGAGCAGTTCTTC. It specifies CASSLVGTGTWNEQFF. V is TRBV27 and J is TRBJ2-1; TRBD1 aligns across 9 bases. The ends lost 2 bases at V and 7 bases at J; junction bases unmatched: 9. The CDR3 extends over 16 amino acids. Germline CDR1 is MNHEY and CDR2 is SMNVEV (reference sequence).

The chain recombines TRBV5-4 with TRBJ2-7, with TRBD2 matching over 7 bases. The CDR3 length is 14 residues. Germline V gene lookup returns CDR1 SGHNT and CDR2 YYREEE (reference sequence). Losses at the gene ends were 5 bases for V and 2 bases for J; bases not matched to a gene: 7. In DNA, the CDR3 is TGTGCCAGCAGTCCCGAAGCGGGACCCTACGAGCAGTACTTC. Translating it yields CASSPEAGPYEQYF.

The sample holds one count of this clone. The V gene is TRBV9, the J gene TRBJ2-4; D may be TRBD2 (5 bases). The CDR3 runs 14 residues. Trimming pared 5 bases from V and 0 bases from J, leaving 9 bases between. The germline V gene has CDR1 SGDLS and CDR2 YYNGEE. Here the CDR3 DNA reads TGTGCCAGCAGTTCCGGACTAGCCAAAAACATTCAGTACTTC. Residues: CASSSGLAKNIQYF.

In this sample, this clone turned up a few times. The CDR3 here is CASSVGLAGGPRDEQFF. In DNA, the CDR3 is TGCGCCAGCAGTGTTGGATTAGCGGGGGGGCCTCGGGATGAGCAGTTCTTC. The chain joins TRBV10-1 to TRBJ2-1, with 11 nucleotides matching TRBD2. The CDR3 spans 17 residues. V gave up 4 bases and J gave up 8 bases; unmatched junction bases: 13. Germline V CDR1 and CDR2: WNHNN, SYGVQD (reference sequence).

The chain links TRBV27 to TRBJ2-3, with D maybe TRBD1 (6 bases). This CDR3 spans 15 amino acids. Germline values: CDR1 MNHEY, CDR2 SMNVEV (reference sequence). The V and J ends lost 10 bases and 2 bases respectively, with 19 bases between them. CDR3 nucleotide sequence: TGTGCCACCACAACCGACAGGTATAACACAGATACGCAGTATTTT. Protein: CATTTDRYNTDTQYF.

This clone was recorded a few times. The chain couples TRBV28 to TRBJ2-7, with D perhaps matching TRBD2 (5 bases). Germline V gene data show CDR1 as MDHEN and CDR2 as SYDVKM. This CDR3 contains 16 residues. Deletions cut 4 bases from V and 1 base from J, with 17 bases between. The DNA of the CDR3 is TGTGCCAGCAGTTCGCGTCGGGGTATAGGGTCCTACGAGCAGTACTTC. Translation: CASSSRRGIGSYEQYF. Filled out from reference TRBV28 and TRBJ2-7, the complete variable domain reads DVKVTQSSRYLVKRTGEKVFLECVQDMDHENMFWYRQDPGLGLRLIYFSYDVKMKEKGDIPEGYSVSREKKERFSLILESASTNQTSMYLCASSSRRGIGSYEQYFGPGTRLTVT.

This chain uses TRBV5-4 with TRBJ2-1; 10 bases map to TRBD2. The CDR3 runs 16 residues. In germline, CDR1 is SGHNT, CDR2 YYREEE (reference sequence). V lost 1 base, J lost 9 bases, and 10 bases stayed unmatched. CDR3 nucleotides: TGTGCCAGCAGCTTGTTTAGCCTAGCGGGAGTTGGTGAGCAGTTCTTC. Translation: CASSLFSLAGVGEQFF.

This sequence joins TRBV6-1 and TRBJ2-5; 10 bases match TRBD1. The CDR3 loop spans 14 amino acids. V shed 6 bases and J 2 bases; nucleotides not matched to a gene: 3. The germline gives CDR1 MNHNS, CDR2 SASEGT. The CDR3 sequence: CASSQDRGQETQYF. CDR3 DNA sequence: TGTGCCAGCAGCCAGGACAGGGGGCAAGAGACCCAGTACTTC.

The chain carries TRBV7-6 and TRBJ2-3; TRBD2 agrees at 9 bases. Germline lookup yields CDR1 SGHVS and CDR2 FNYEAQ. J lost 5 bases, V lost 5 bases, and 5 bases had no gene match. The CDR3 spans 14 residues. CDR3 residues: CASSRLAERDTQYF. The CDR3 DNA follows: TGTGCCAGCAGCCGACTAGCGGAGAGAGATACGCAGTATTTT.

This clone has at least ten counts. The chain uses TRBV7-3 and TRBJ2-3; TRBD1 aligns across 7 bases. V lost 5 bases and J lost 5; bases outside the gene matches: 13. Germline CDR1 reads SGHTA; CDR2 reads FQGTGA. The CDR3 has 16 amino acids. The DNA for the CDR3 is TGTGCCAGCAGCCCGCGAACCGGGCCAGGGGGAGATACGCAGTATTTT. Protein sequence: CASSPRTGPGGDTQYF.

V is TRBV27 and J is TRBJ2-1; 12 bases match TRBD2. This CDR3 has 15 amino acids. From germline, CDR1 is MNHEY and CDR2 SMNVEV (reference sequence). V lost 5 bases and J lost 9; bases outside the gene matches: 8. CDR3 nucleotides: TGTGCCAGCAGTCCCGGACTAGCGGGGTGGCTTGAGCAGTTCTTC. This codes for CASSPGLAGWLEQFF.